Sequencing of this T cell receptor beta chain was carried out in a study of tumor-infiltrating lymphocytes in primary liver carcinoma. In the study overall: All lesions had stage T1-T3 N0M0 and about 4 to 10 cm widths. The study, taken as a whole, reports: The study found a significantly higher top-250-clone fraction in tumors than in blood (p = 0.039). Tumor region pairs shared more overlap than did tumor-adjacent and tumor-blood pairs.

The input was around 500 ng total RNA; TCR beta cDNA was made from it with a constant-region primer. Three rounds of nested multiplex PCR with slightly modified ARM-PCR produced TCR beta libraries. Two initial PCR rounds of ten to eleven cycles each paired TRBV1-TRBV30 forward primers with a C-beta reverse primer. From the multiplex PCR reads, TCRdb called clonotypes with MiXCR, one entry per CDR3 protein. Here the sample spans about 92,000 distinct CDR3 sequences, around 68% being singletons. Scientists recovered RNA and DNA together from approximately 20-30 mg of unsorted bulk tissue. Germline-derived CDR1 and CDR2 are SGHNT and YENEEA. The CDR3 covers 14 residues. With respect to this clonotype: The antigen remains unidentified. One end of the junction fails to match germline, which may point to a read error.

The V and J genes are TRBV11-3 and TRBJ2-1, with TRBD2 matching 8 bases. The J call may be incorrect, as the DNA end agrees better with TRBJ2-7. Sample: tumor-adjacent normal liver tissue. The receptor's source is a man aged 40-50 years with primary liver carcinoma and hepatitis B virus infection. CDR3: CARSPLRGGNEQYF. In DNA form, the CDR3 reads TGTGCCCGCAGCCCGCTCCGGGGGGGGAATGAGCAGTACTTC.